This T cell receptor (beta chain) was sequenced during a study of graft-versus-host responses after intestinal transplantation. On the study more broadly: Among the recipients, all got anti-thymocyte globulin induction and then tacrolimus and steroids for around 3 years. General observations from the study: Present in recipient marrow, GvH clones included some that appeared first in ileum or blood. Maximum circulating GvH clone levels tracked with early post-transplant HvG decreases.

Sequencing was performed with immunoSEQ multiplex PCR; in TCRdb, only in-frame clones are kept and a portion is missing. The sample comprises approximately 60,000 clones, around 90% of which are singletons, and roughly 1.5% rests with the top ten. As for this clone: Its target is unknown.

The CDR3 sequence is 14 residues long. Germline trimming cut 8 bases from V and 4 bases from J; bases unmatched to any gene: 3. The V gene's germline CDR1 is MGHDK and CDR2 SYGVNS. This TCR derives from a human patient who received an intestinal transplant, so some T cells may come from the graft donor. The V gene is TRBV25-1, the J gene TRBJ1-3; the match to TRBD1 covers 12 bases. The sequenced sample was PBMCs, obtained 26 days after transplant. The CDR3: CASGDRGLGNTIYF. Here the CDR3 DNA reads TGTGCCAGCGGGGACAGGGGGCTCGGAAACACCATATATTTT.